Presented here are 5 T cell receptor beta chains from one specimen sequenced in a study of T cell repertoires in ileal Crohn's disease. TCRdb's copy holds only in-frame clones and misses some; the assay was immunoSEQ multiplex PCR. This sample has about 8,000 clones, with 75% to 85% found just once. Time point defined: inflamed ileum from the surgical specimen. The sequenced material came from ileal tissue. All receptors come from an adult with Crohn's disease.

The chain combines TRBV9 with TRBJ2-1; D unresolved. This CDR3 is built from 14 residues. Germline CDR1 SGDLS, CDR2 YYNGEE. Trimming stripped 0 bases from V and 6 bases from J, with 10 bases between. As DNA, the CDR3 is TGTGCCAGCAGCGTAGTAGGAACTCCCAATGAGCAGTTCTTC. The encoded protein is CASSVVGTPNEQFF.

The chain carries TRBV28 and TRBJ1-5, with D tentatively TRBD1 (6 bases). V was cut by 1 base and J by 3 bases, with 16 bases left in between. The CDR3 runs 17 residues. Germline CDR1 MDHEN, CDR2 SYDVKM. CDR3 sequence: CASSLYGRGQSNQPQHF. The DNA for the CDR3 is TGTGCCAGCAGTTTATATGGACGAGGACAGTCCAATCAGCCCCAGCATTTT.

The chain uses TRBV7-2 and TRBJ2-2, with TRBD1 identical over 9 bases. The CDR3 spans 15 residues. V trimming: 5 bases; J trimming: 4 bases; junction bases outside the gene matches: 5. Germline V CDR1 and CDR2: SGHTA, FQGNSA. CDR3 sequence reads: CASSVGQGGTGELFF. CDR3 coding DNA: TGTGCCAGCAGCGTGGGACAGGGTGGCACCGGGGAGCTGTTTTTT.

This clone was observed a few times. The chain carries TRBV7-2 and TRBJ1-6; possibly TRBD1 for D (6 bases). The CDR3 loop spans 15 amino acids. Germline V gene lookup returns CDR1 SGHTA and CDR2 FQGNSA. V was trimmed by 6 bases and J by 5 bases, leaving 14 bases between them. In DNA, the CDR3 is TGTGCCAGCAGATGGGGGGCGATTAATAATTCACCCCTCCACTTT. Its protein product is CASRWGAINNSPLHF.

This clone has just one count. The chain has TRBV30 and TRBJ2-6; D may be TRBD1 or TRBD2 (5 bases each). The V gene lost 8 bases and the J gene lost 3 bases, with 20 bases spanning the gap. The CDR3 consists of 16 residues. Per germline, CDR1 GTSNPN and CDR2 SVGIG (reference sequence). This CDR3 is CARTTGTAFGANVLTF. The CDR3 nucleotides read TGTGCCAGAACGACCGGGACCGCTTTTGGGGCCAACGTCCTGACTTTC. Using reference TRBV30 and TRBJ2-6 for the parts outside the CDR3, the full variable domain is SQTIHQWPATLVQPVGSPLSLECTVEGTSNPNLYWYRQAAGRGLQLLFYSVGIGQISSEVPQNLSASRPQDRQFILSSKKLLLSDSGFYLCARTTGTAFGANVLTFGAGSRLTVL.